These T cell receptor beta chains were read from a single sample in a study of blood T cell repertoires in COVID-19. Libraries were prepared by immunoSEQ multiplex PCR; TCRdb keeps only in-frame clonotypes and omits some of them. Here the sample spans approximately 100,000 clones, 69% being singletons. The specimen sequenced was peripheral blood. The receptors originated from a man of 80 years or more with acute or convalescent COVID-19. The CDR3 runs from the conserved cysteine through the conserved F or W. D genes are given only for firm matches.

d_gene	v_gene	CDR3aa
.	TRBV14	CASSQGVSSGNTIYF
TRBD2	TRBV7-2	CASSLRGTSGTYNEQFF
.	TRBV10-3	CATRKKQDYEQYF
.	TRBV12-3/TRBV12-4	CASMRPPTTQYF
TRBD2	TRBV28	CASSGGQETQYF
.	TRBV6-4	CARYDMGPSRNQPQHF
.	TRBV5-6	CASSNSDEQFF
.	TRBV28	CASSLTGIGTGELFF
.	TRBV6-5	CASSYPGGDSPLHF
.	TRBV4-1	CASSPTDGGSRAGYTF
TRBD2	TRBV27	CASRGGSSYNEQFF
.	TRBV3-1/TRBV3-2	CASSFGQGGTSSEQFF
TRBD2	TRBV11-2	CASSFAGGYNEQFF
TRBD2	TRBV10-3	CAISGPPGASGRSTDTQYF
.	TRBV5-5	CASSLGGSPRNQPQHF
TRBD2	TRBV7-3	CASSLEVAGVRSGANVLTF
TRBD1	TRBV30	CAWKVQGGSPLHF
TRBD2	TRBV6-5	CASSYRTSGTDTQYF
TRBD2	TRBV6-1	CASSYASGYNEQFF
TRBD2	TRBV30	CAWSRTTSGRTEQFF
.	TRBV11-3	CASSLRDDTQYF
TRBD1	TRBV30	CAWSVRGQGEGKNYGYTF
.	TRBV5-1	CASSPAASGANVLTF
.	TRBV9	CASSVGSGLSDSPLHF
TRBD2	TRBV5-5	CASRLAGGDEQFF
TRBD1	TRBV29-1	CSVQDRGSPLHF
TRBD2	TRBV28	CASSLIGLAGVADTQYF
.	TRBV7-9	CASSPLSYEQYF
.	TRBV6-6	CASSSYSGANVLTF
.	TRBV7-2	CASSPPGRTAVYEQYF
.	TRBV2	CASRADGGSNQPQHF
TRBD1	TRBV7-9	CASSSRTGGDYGYTF
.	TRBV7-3	CASSSSLSGTDTQYF
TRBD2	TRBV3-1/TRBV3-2	CASSQGLAGGTQYF
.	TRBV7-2	CASSLLGRMSTEAFF
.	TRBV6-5	CATTGSSYEQYF
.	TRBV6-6	CASSRRSGGSYTF
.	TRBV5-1	CASSDGTRGTDTQYF
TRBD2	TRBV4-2	CASSQTTSPYQFF
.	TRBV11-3	CASSGGYSYNEQFF